Each of the 14 T cell receptor beta chains below was sequenced from the same sample in a study of cytomegalovirus exposure and HLA in healthy donors. PCR employed 60 Vbeta and 13 Jbeta primers. The protocol was immunoSEQ multiplex PCR, while the TCRdb copy is restricted to in-frame clones and leaves out a portion. The sample holds about 170,000 clones. What was sequenced was PBMCs. These TCRs come from a woman aged 18-29 years in good health and CMV-seropositive.

This chain joins TRBV7-6 and TRBJ2-5, with 8 bases identical to TRBD1. The V gene end was trimmed by 5 bases and the J gene end by 4 bases; junction bases not matched to a gene: 9. The CDR3 length is 15 residues. Germline CDR1 SGHVS, CDR2 FNYEAQ. This CDR3 is CASSHGQGRGETQYF. CDR3 in DNA: TGTGCCAGCAGCCACGGACAGGGCCGGGGAGAGACCCAGTACTTC.

The chain has TRBV5-6 and TRBJ2-4; D possibly corresponds to TRBD2 (6 bases). This CDR3 has 16 residues. The ends were cut back, 1 base at V and 2 bases at J, with 13 bases in the middle. Germline values: CDR1 SGHDT, CDR2 YYEEEE. CDR3 residues: CASSLSPRGSKNIQYF. The CDR3, as DNA: TGTGCCAGCAGCTTGTCACCCCGGGGGTCCAAAAACATTCAGTACTTC.

The rearrangement joins TRBV9 to TRBJ2-7; 7 nucleotides agree with TRBD1. V lost 0 bases, J lost 4 bases, and 4 bases stayed unmatched. The CDR3 is 14 residues long. Germline V gives CDR1 SGDLS, CDR2 YYNGEE. The CDR3 DNA reads as TGTGCCAGCAGCGTAGAAGGGGGCCATTACGAGCAGTACTTC. Translated: CASSVEGGHYEQYF.

This chain links TRBV27 with TRBJ1-2, with D possibly matching TRBD1 (5 bases). Germline CDR1 reads MNHEY; CDR2 reads SMNVEV (reference sequence). Trimming cost V 3 bases and J 5 bases, with 16 bases left between them. The CDR3 is 15 amino acids. In nucleotides, the CDR3 is TGTGCCAGCAGTTTGGGTGCAGGGCCCCGATATGGCTACACCTTC. Translated, it gives CASSLGAGPRYGYTF.

V and J are TRBV4-1 and TRBJ1-6; D might be TRBD1 (6 bases). There are 15 residues in the CDR3. V lost 0 bases and J 10 bases, leaving 13 bases between the germline ends. The germline V gene has CDR1 MGHRA and CDR2 YSYEKL. The CDR3 DNA reads TGCGCCAGCAGCCAAGATTCTACCAGGGGATCACCCCTCCACTTT. It yields the protein CASSQDSTRGSPLHF.

V is TRBV12-5 and J is TRBJ1-1; D not certain. The ends were cut back, 1 base at V and 1 base at J, with 7 bases in the middle. Germline assignment: CDR1 LGHNT and CDR2 FRNRAP. This CDR3 contains 14 residues. Written as DNA, the CDR3 is TGTGCTAGTGGTTTGGCACCACAGAACACTGAAGCTTTCTTT. The encoded protein is CASGLAPQNTEAFF. Based on the CDR3 plus reference TRBV12-5 and TRBJ1-1, the full variable domain is DARVTQTPRHKVTEMGQEVTMRCQPILGHNTVFWYRQTMMQGLELLAYFRNRAPLDDSGMPKDRFSAEMPDATLATLKIQPSEPRDSAVYFCASGLAPQNTEAFFGQGTRLTVV.

J is TRBJ1-5 and V is TRBV12-5; D gene unclear. The CDR3 has 13 amino acids. The germline CDR1 and CDR2 sequences are LGHNT and FRNRAP. V shed 5 bases and J shed 7 bases, with 12 bases lying between them. The CDR3 reads CASGTTPFQPQHF. The CDR3 region has the DNA TGTGCTAGTGGTACCACTCCCTTCCAGCCCCAGCATTTT.

The chain carries TRBV30 and TRBJ1-1; D is undetermined. V shed 0 bases and J shed 11 bases, with 16 bases lying between them. Per germline, CDR1 GTSNPN and CDR2 SVGIG (reference sequence). This CDR3 comprises 13 residues. CDR3 in amino acids: CAWSVLASVRAFF. CDR3 DNA sequence: TGTGCCTGGAGTGTGCTAGCCTCGGTTCGTGCTTTCTTT.

V and J are TRBV7-8 and TRBJ2-4; TRBD2 agrees at 8 bases. The germline V gene has CDR1 SGHVS and CDR2 FQNEAQ. Germline trimming cut 3 bases from V and 6 bases from J; bases unmatched to any gene: 16. The CDR3 is made up of 18 amino acids. The CDR3 reads CASSFRGSTRAGGNIQYF. Here the CDR3 DNA reads TGTGCCAGCAGCTTCCGAGGTTCGACGAGGGCGGGGGGAAACATTCAGTACTTC.

The chain is built from TRBV5-8 and TRBJ1-1; perhaps TRBD1 as D (6 bases). The CDR3 runs to 16 residues. Germline assignment: CDR1 SGHTS and CDR2 YDEGEE. The V end was cut by 1 base, the J end by 5 bases, with 18 bases between. The CDR3 nucleotides are TGTGCCAGCAGCTTGCTAAGTACAGGGTGGAGTACTGAAGCTTTCTTT. This gives the protein CASSLLSTGWSTEAFF.

The chain combines TRBV4-2 with TRBJ1-4; possible D gene TRBD1, 5 bases. V was cut by 0 bases and J by 5 bases, with 22 bases left in between. Germline-derived CDR1 and CDR2 are LGHNA and YNFKEQ. The CDR3 sequence is 19 residues long. The chain's CDR3 is CASSQEEGRGREGNEKLFF. The CDR3 DNA is TGTGCCAGCAGCCAAGAGGAGGGGAGAGGCAGGGAGGGGAATGAAAAACTGTTTTTT.

The chain links TRBV9 to TRBJ2-7; 11 nucleotides match TRBD2. Germline trimming cut 2 bases from V and 2 bases from J; bases unmatched to any gene: 3. The germline CDR1 and CDR2 sequences are SGDLS and YYNGEE. The CDR3 has 15 amino acids. CDR3 amino acids: CASSVGTSGPYEQYF. The CDR3 coding sequence is TGTGCCAGCAGCGTCGGGACTAGCGGCCCCTACGAGCAGTACTTC.

The chain combines TRBV6-5 with TRBJ1-3, with D tentatively TRBD1 (6 bases). The length of the CDR3 is 15 residues. V dropped 6 bases and J dropped 2 bases, with 14 bases sitting between them. Germline CDR1 reads MNHEY; CDR2 reads SVGAGI. Here the CDR3 DNA reads TGTGCCAGCAGACAGGGAAGGTCTCCTGGAAACACCATATATTTT. Protein product: CASRQGRSPGNTIYF.

The chain is built from TRBV30 and TRBJ2-1; 15 nucleotides agree with TRBD2. V was pared by 5 bases and J by 10 bases, with 3 bases of the junction left unmatched. Germline V CDR1 and CDR2: GTSNPN, SVGIG (reference sequence). There are 13 residues in the CDR3. This CDR3 is CAWDGLAGGEQFF. CDR3 DNA: TGTGCCTGGGATGGACTAGCGGGGGGGGAGCAGTTCTTC. The variable domain in full, with the rest retrieved from reference TRBV30 and TRBJ2-1, is SQTIHQWPATLVQPVGSPLSLECTVEGTSNPNLYWYRQAAGRGLQLLFYSVGIGQISSEVPQNLSASRPQDRQFILSSKKLLLSDSGFYLCAWDGLAGGEQFFGPGTRLTVL.